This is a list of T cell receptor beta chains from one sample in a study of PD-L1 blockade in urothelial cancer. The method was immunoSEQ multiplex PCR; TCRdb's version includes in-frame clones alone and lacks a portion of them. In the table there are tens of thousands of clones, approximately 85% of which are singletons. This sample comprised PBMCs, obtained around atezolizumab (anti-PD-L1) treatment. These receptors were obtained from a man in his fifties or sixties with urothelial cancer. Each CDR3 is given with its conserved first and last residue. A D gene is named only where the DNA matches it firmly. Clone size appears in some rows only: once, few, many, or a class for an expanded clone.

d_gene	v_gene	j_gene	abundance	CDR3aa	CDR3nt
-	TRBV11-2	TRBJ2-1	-	CASRLLFPTYNEQFF	TGTGCCAGCAGACTACTCTTCCCGACCTACAATGAGCAGTTCTTC
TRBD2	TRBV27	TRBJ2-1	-	CASGLAGAYNEQFF	TGTGCCAGTGGACTAGCGGGAGCCTACAATGAGCAGTTCTTC
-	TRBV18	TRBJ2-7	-	CASSPLAKDYEQYF	TGTGCCAGCTCACCACTAGCGAAAGACTACGAGCAGTACTTC
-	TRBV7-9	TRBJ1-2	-	CASSPAAANYGYTF	TGTGCCAGCAGCCCCGCAGCGGCCAACTATGGCTACACCTTC
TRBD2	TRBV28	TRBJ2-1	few	CASRTAGLIGGSYNEQFF	TGTGCCAGCAGAACAGCGGGACTCATCGGTGGCTCCTACAATGAGCAGTTCTTC
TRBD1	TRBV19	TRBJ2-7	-	CASSAGTGGSYEQYF	TGTGCCAGTAGTGCCGGGACAGGGGGTTCCTACGAGCAGTACTTC
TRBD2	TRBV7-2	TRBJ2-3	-	CASSLVGGRAPDTQYF	TGTGCCAGCAGCTTAGTGGGCGGGAGGGCCCCAGATACGCAGTATTTT
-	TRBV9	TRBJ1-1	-	CASSVGGTEAFF	TGTGCCAGCAGCGTAGGAGGAACTGAAGCTTTCTTT
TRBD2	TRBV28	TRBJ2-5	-	CASSFGRLAGGLGETQYF	TGTGCCAGCAGTTTCGGTAGACTAGCGGGAGGACTGGGAGAGACCCAGTACTTC
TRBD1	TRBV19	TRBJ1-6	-	CASSPATGEGNSPLHF	TGTGCCAGTAGTCCGGCGACAGGGGAGGGGAATTCACCCCTCCACTTT
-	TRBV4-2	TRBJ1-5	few	CASRGGADQPQHF	TGTGCCAGCCGGGGAGGGGCTGATCAGCCCCAGCATTTT
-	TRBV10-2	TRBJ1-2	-	CASSDQGYGYTF	TGCGCCAGCAGTGATCAGGGCTATGGCTACACCTTC
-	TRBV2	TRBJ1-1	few	CASSVEVMNTEAFF	TGTGCCAGCAGTGTCGAGGTCATGAACACTGAAGCTTTCTTT
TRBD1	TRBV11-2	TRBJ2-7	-	CASSPRPGTGLRAYEQYF	TGTGCCAGCAGCCCTCGTCCCGGGACAGGGTTAAGGGCCTACGAGCAGTACTTC
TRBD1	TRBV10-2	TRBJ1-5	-	CASTPGTGAGYSNQPQHF	TGCGCCAGCACCCCGGGGACAGGGGCGGGTTATAGCAATCAGCCCCAGCATTTT
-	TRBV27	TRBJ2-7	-	CASSLIGEASEYF	TGTGCCAGCAGTTTAATCGGGGAGGCTAGCGAGTACTTC
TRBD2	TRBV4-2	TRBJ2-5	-	CASRLAGFETQYF	TGTGCCAGCAGGCTAGCGGGGTTTGAGACCCAGTACTTC
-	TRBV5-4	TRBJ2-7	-	CASSLLTPGTYEQYF	TGTGCCAGCAGCCTCTTGACACCTGGAACCTACGAGCAGTACTTC
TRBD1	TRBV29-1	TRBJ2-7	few	CSVDIGTGTYEQYF	TGCAGCGTTGATATCGGGACAGGAACCTACGAGCAGTACTTC
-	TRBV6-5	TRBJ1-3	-	CASRNRAGNTIYF	TGTGCCAGCAGAAACAGGGCCGGAAACACCATATATTTT
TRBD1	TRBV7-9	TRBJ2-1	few	CASSGSGTGHNEQFF	TGTGCCAGCAGCGGCTCCGGGACAGGTCACAATGAGCAGTTCTTC
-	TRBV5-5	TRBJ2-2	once	CASSLARVYTGELFF	TGTGCCAGCAGCTTGGCCAGGGTGTACACCGGGGAGCTGTTTTTT
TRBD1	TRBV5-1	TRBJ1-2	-	CASSLGQFDYGYTF	TGCGCCAGCAGCCTGGGACAGTTCGACTATGGCTACACCTTC
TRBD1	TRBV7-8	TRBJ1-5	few	CASSSGTGNQPQHF	TGTGCCAGCAGCTCAGGGACAGGGAATCAGCCCCAGCATTTT
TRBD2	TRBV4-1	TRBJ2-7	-	CASSQETSGDLQQYF	TGCGCCAGCAGCCAAGAAACTAGCGGGGACCTACAGCAGTACTTC
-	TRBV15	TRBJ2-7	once	CATSRGQLSYEQYF	TGTGCCACCAGCAGAGGACAACTTTCCTACGAGCAGTACTTC
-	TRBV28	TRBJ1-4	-	CASTLLTGSGEKLFF	TGTGCCAGCACCTTACTGACAGGTTCCGGTGAAAAACTGTTTTTT
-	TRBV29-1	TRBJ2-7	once	CSVEPPSETYEQYF	TGCAGCGTTGAACCGCCTAGCGAGACCTACGAGCAGTACTTC
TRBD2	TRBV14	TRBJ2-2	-	CASSLRGLAGTGELFF	TGTGCCAGCAGCCTTAGGGGACTAGCGGGAACCGGGGAGCTGTTTTTT
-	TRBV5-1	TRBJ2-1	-	CASSLRQAGVLRANEQFF	TGCGCCAGCAGCCTCAGACAGGCCGGGGTCCTCCGAGCCAATGAGCAGTTCTTC
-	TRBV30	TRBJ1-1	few	CAWSWGQLNTEAFF	TGTGCCTGGAGTTGGGGACAACTGAACACTGAAGCTTTCTTT
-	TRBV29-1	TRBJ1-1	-	CSGVTVNTEAFF	TGCAGCGGGGTGACAGTTAACACTGAAGCTTTCTTT
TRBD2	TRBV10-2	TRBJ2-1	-	CASKLAGGPYNEQFF	TGCGCCAGCAAGTTAGCGGGGGGGCCTTACAATGAGCAGTTCTTC
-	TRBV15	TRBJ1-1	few	CATSRVGSLRGTEAFF	TGTGCCACCAGCAGAGTGGGCAGCCTTCGAGGGACTGAAGCTTTCTTT
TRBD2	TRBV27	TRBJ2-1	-	CASSLSRGRNEQFF	TGTGCCAGCAGTTTATCTCGCGGGAGAAATGAGCAGTTCTTC
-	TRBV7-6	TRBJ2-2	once	CASSSIRQGWTGELFF	TGTGCCAGCAGCTCCATTAGGCAGGGATGGACCGGGGAGCTGTTTTTT
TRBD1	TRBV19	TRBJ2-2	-	CASSRGQVRTGELFF	TGTGCCAGTAGTAGAGGACAGGTCCGCACCGGGGAGCTGTTTTTT
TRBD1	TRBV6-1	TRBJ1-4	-	CASQSGGTDEKLFF	TGTGCCAGCCAGTCAGGGGGAACGGATGAAAAACTGTTTTTT
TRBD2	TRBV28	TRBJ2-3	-	CASRLAGADTQYF	TGTGCCAGTCGACTAGCGGGAGCAGATACGCAGTATTTT
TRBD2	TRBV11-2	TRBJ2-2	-	CASSLAPGGGGASELFF	TGTGCCAGCAGCTTAGCCCCGGGGGGGGGAGGCGCCTCGGAGCTGTTTTTT
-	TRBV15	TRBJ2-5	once	CATSRDLTPGETQYF	TGTGCCACCAGCAGAGATCTGACACCGGGGGAGACCCAGTACTTC
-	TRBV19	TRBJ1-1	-	CASNDPPRRTEAFF	TGTGCCAGTAACGACCCCCCTCGGAGGACTGAAGCTTTCTTT
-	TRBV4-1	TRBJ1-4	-	CASSLGEKLFF	TGCGCCAGCAGCCTCGGTGAAAAACTGTTTTTT
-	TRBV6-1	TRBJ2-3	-	CASILRDLWGDTQYF	TGTGCCAGCATCCTCCGGGACTTGTGGGGAGATACGCAGTATTTT
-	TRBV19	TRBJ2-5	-	CASTRSAGQETQYF	TGTGCCAGTACCCGATCGGCAGGTCAAGAGACCCAGTACTTC
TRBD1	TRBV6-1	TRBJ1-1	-	CASTIQGARTEAFF	TGTGCCAGCACTATACAGGGGGCAAGGACTGAAGCTTTCTTT
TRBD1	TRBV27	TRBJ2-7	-	CASVDRGREQYF	TGTGCCAGCGTCGACAGGGGCCGCGAGCAGTACTTC
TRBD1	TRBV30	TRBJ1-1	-	CARMGQRNTEAFF	TGTGCCAGGATGGGACAGAGGAACACTGAAGCTTTCTTT
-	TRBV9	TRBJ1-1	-	CASSVAQKNTEAFF	TGTGCCAGCAGCGTAGCACAGAAGAACACTGAAGCTTTCTTT
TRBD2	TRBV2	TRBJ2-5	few	CASRGRGLASETQYF	TGTGCCAGCAGGGGACGGGGACTAGCTTCGGAGACCCAGTACTTC
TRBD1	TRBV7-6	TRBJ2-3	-	CASSWNIGGVDTDTQYF	TGTGCCAGCAGCTGGAACATAGGGGGCGTAGACACAGATACGCAGTATTTT
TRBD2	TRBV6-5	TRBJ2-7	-	CASSLAGLSYEQYF	TGTGCCAGCAGTCTAGCGGGCCTCTCCTACGAGCAGTACTTC
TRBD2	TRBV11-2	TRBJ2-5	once	CASSHGTSSQETQYF	TGTGCCAGCAGCCACGGGACTAGCAGCCAAGAGACCCAGTACTTC
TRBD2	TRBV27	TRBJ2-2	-	CASSSASGFTGELFF	TGTGCCAGCAGTTCGGCTAGCGGATTTACCGGGGAGCTGTTTTTT
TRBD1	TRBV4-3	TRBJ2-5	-	CASSRDSQETQYF	TGCGCCAGCAGCCGGGACAGCCAAGAGACCCAGTACTTC
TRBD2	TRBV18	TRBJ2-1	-	CASSPSGTSRANEQFF	TGTGCCAGCTCACCTTCCGGGACTAGCCGGGCCAATGAGCAGTTCTTC
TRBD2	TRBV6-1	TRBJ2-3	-	CATRASGGAETQYF	TGTGCCACCAGAGCTAGCGGGGGGGCCGAGACGCAGTATTTT